The 30 T cell receptor beta chains given below trace back to one sample, sequenced in a study of human T cells and chemical hapten exposure (dated by TCRdb to the early 2020s). Libraries came from RACE. These reads were obtained on a NextSeq 500. TCRdb's own reprocessing of the public reads used fastp at Q25 and MiXCR and kept productive beta chains. Rows with a matching CDR3 protein are joined into one entry that keeps the most common DNA and genes. Here the sample has about 99,000 distinct CDR3 sequences; about an eighth occur a single time. Clones ranked in the top ten supply approximately 2% of the sample. What the time point label conveys for this sample: patch test 1, 2 weeks after DPC sensitization. The treatment or condition label on this specimen signifies: therapeutic diphenylcyclopropenone sensitization with weekly scalp DPC. The sequencing used whole blood, collected in connection with sensitization to the hapten diphenylcyclopropenone (DPC). Receptor source: a woman between 40 and 50 years old with alopecia areata. Some clones in this sample may be carry-over from other donors' samples.

The table lists this clonotype with a few counts. The V and J genes are TRBV18 and TRBJ2-3; D is undetermined. The germline CDR1 and CDR2 sequences are KGHSH and LQKENI. This CDR3 spans 17 amino acids. Between the trimmed V and J ends, which lost 5 bases and 6 bases, there was a span of 24 bases. The CDR3 is CASSVRLGSAPSDTQYF. The CDR3 nucleotides are TGTGCCAGCTCAGTTCGATTGGGGTCGGCCCCATCTGATACGCAGTATTTT. The variable domain in full, completed from reference TRBV18 and TRBJ2-3, reads NAGVMQNPRHLVRRRGQEARLRCSPMKGHSHVYWYRQLPEEGLKFMVYLQKENIIDESGMPKERFSAEFPKEGPSILRIQQVVRGDSAAYFCASSVRLGSAPSDTQYFGPGTRLTVL.

The sample holds many counts of this clonotype. In DNA, the CDR3 is TGCAGCGTCTTGGGGGATGAGCAGTTCTTC. Translation: CSVLGDEQFF. The genes are TRBV29-1 and TRBJ2-1; D may be TRBD1 or TRBD2 (5 bases each). The ends were cut back, 6 bases at V and 8 bases at J, with 8 bases in the middle. Looked up from germline, CDR1 is SQVTM and CDR2 is ANQGSEA. The CDR3 has 10 residues.

The V gene is TRBV20-1, the J gene TRBJ2-6; 12 bases are a match to TRBD1. V was clipped by 3 bases and J by 4 bases; unmatched bases: 7. Germline-derived CDR1 and CDR2 are DFQATT and SNEGSKA (reference sequence). The CDR3 loop spans 17 amino acids. The CDR3 DNA sequence: TGCAGTGCTAGGGAGGGACAGGGGGCGCAAGGGGCCAACGTCCTGACTTTC. Protein: CSAREGQGAQGANVLTF.

In its sample, this clonotype was seen many times. This chain connects TRBV5-5 to TRBJ1-6; no definite D call. Germline V CDR1 and CDR2: SGHKS, YYEKEE (reference sequence). Trimming removed 2 bases at V and 9 bases at J, with 18 bases between. The CDR3 runs 16 residues. CDR3 in amino acids: CASSFALARHGSPLHF. The CDR3 nucleotides are TGTGCCAGCAGCTTCGCATTAGCACGCCATGGTTCACCCCTCCACTTT.

This clonotype was picked up a small number of times. This chain joins TRBV5-1 and TRBJ2-1, with 8 bases lining up with TRBD2. There are 15 residues in the CDR3. V was pared by 4 bases and J by 4 bases, with 7 bases of the junction left unmatched. CDR1 and CDR2 (germline): SGHRS, YFSETQ. DNA for the CDR3: TGCGCCAGCAGCCAGCCGACTAGCGAGTACAATGAGCAGTTCTTC. The encoded protein is CASSQPTSEYNEQFF.

This clonotype turned up a few times. The CDR3 DNA is TGCAGTGCCCGACGCTCCGCAACGGCTGGAAACACCATATATTTT. This translates into CSARRSATAGNTIYF. The chain is built from TRBV20-1 and TRBJ1-3; D is uncertain. Germline lookup yields CDR1 DFQATT and CDR2 SNEGSKA (reference sequence). The V gene lost 6 bases and the J gene lost 2 bases, with 17 bases spanning the gap. This CDR3 region has 15 residues.

In its sample, this clonotype was seen a few times. The chain links TRBV18 to TRBJ2-7; no definite D call. The CDR3 length is 14 residues. The V end was cut by 4 bases, the J end by 5 bases, with 15 bases between. CDR1 and CDR2 from the germline V gene are KGHSH and LQKENI. This CDR3 reads CASSLRPQTNEQYF. The DNA of the CDR3 is TGTGCCAGCTCACTGAGGCCCCAGACAAACGAGCAGTACTTC.

This clonotype was observed many times. V is TRBV6-2 or TRBV6-3 and J is TRBJ2-3, with TRBD1 identical over 7 bases. Trimming cost V 4 bases and J 2 bases; bases outside gene matches: 6. There are 15 residues in the CDR3. The germline CDR1 and CDR2 sequences are MNHEY and SVGEGT. The CDR3 region has the DNA TGTGCCAGCAGTTCATACAGGGGACACACAGATACGCAGTATTTT. Protein product: CASSSYRGHTDTQYF.

The genes are TRBV29-1 and TRBJ1-1; D is unresolved. The germline V gene encodes CDR1 SQVTM and CDR2 ANQGSEA. V was pared by 0 bases and J by 7 bases, with 9 bases between. This CDR3 is 12 amino acids long. The CDR3 protein is CSVEDQFIEAFF. The CDR3 DNA sequence: TGCAGCGTTGAAGATCAGTTCATTGAAGCTTTCTTT.

This clonotype occurred a few times. DNA for the CDR3: TGTGCCAGCAGGGGCGGGACTAATGAGCAGTTCTTC. Amino acid sequence: CASRGGTNEQFF. This rearrangement joins TRBV6-5 to TRBJ2-1, with a tentative D call TRBD2 (6 bases). The V end lost 6 bases, the J end lost 7 bases, and 10 bases lay between the germline ends. CDR3 length equals 12 residues. In germline, CDR1 is MNHEY, CDR2 SVGAGI.

The rearrangement joins TRBV20-1 to TRBJ2-1; D remains ambiguous. This CDR3 region has 15 residues. Germline assignment: CDR1 DFQATT and CDR2 SNEGSKA (reference sequence). Trimming left V 0 bases short and J 4 bases short, with 13 bases between. In DNA, the CDR3 is TGCAGTGCTAGAGATTCCCTGGCCGCTTACAATGAGCAGTTCTTC. Its translation: CSARDSLAAYNEQFF.

The rearrangement uses TRBV7-2 and TRBJ2-1; 7 positions agree with TRBD2. This CDR3 comprises 14 residues. Germline CDR1 SGHTA, CDR2 FQGNSA. Germline trimming cut 3 bases from V and 9 bases from J; bases unmatched to any gene: 8. The CDR3 DNA sequence: TGTGCCAGCAGCTTGGGGGGGTTGAGTGCTGAGCAGTTCTTC. It is translated as CASSLGGLSAEQFF. The whole variable domain, filled in from reference TRBV7-2 and TRBJ2-1, reads GAGVSQSPSNKVTEKGKDVELRCDPISGHTALYWYRQSLGQGLEFLIYFQGNSAPDKSGLPSDRFSAERTGGSVSTLTIQRTQQEDSAVYLCASSLGGLSAEQFFGPGTRLTVL.

The rearrangement joins TRBV20-1 to TRBJ2-1; D possibly corresponds to TRBD2 (5 bases). Looked up from germline, CDR1 is DFQATT and CDR2 is SNEGSKA (reference sequence). The V gene lost 1 base and the J gene lost 7 bases, with 17 bases spanning the gap. This CDR3 spans 15 amino acids. The CDR3 protein is CSARGLTGKRNEQFF. The DNA of the CDR3 is TGCAGTGCTAGAGGCTTGACGGGGAAGAGAAATGAGCAGTTCTTC.

This clonotype was detected ten times or more. The chain couples TRBV10-3 to TRBJ1-5; unclear D gene. This CDR3 is 13 amino acids long. V was shortened by 7 bases and J by 5 bases, with 12 bases between the two germline ends. The germline V gene has CDR1 ENHRY and CDR2 SYGVKD. The CDR3 region has the DNA TGTGCCATCAAGTCTAGTCTTGATCAGCCCCAGCATTTT. Translating gives CAIKSSLDQPQHF.

This clonotype was seen repeatedly, ten times or more. The chain is built from TRBV7-3 and TRBJ2-5; 7 bases align to TRBD2. The J segment lost 5 bases and the V segment lost 1 base, leaving 10 bases of the junction unmatched. Germline V gene sequence: CDR1 SGHTA, CDR2 FQGTGA. The CDR3 runs to 16 residues. CDR3 nucleotide sequence: TGTGCCAGCAGCTTAATTGGCGGGAGTGTGCGGGAGACCCAGTACTTC. This encodes CASSLIGGSVRETQYF.

This clonotype was picked up a small number of times. V is TRBV29-1 and J is TRBJ2-3; TRBD2 agrees at 8 bases. Germline loops: CDR1 SQVTM, CDR2 ANQGSEA. V lost 4 bases to trimming and J lost 3 bases; unmatched junction nucleotides: 0. This CDR3 spans 12 amino acids. The CDR3 loop is CSVGGRTDTQYF. CDR3 sequence (DNA): TGCAGCGTTGGCGGGAGGACAGATACGCAGTATTTT.

This clonotype was observed a few times. This sequence joins TRBV20-1 and TRBJ2-7; the match to TRBD2 covers 10 bases. J was trimmed by 1 base and V by 0 bases; bases with no gene match: 6. The CDR3 loop spans 16 amino acids. The germline V gene encodes CDR1 DFQATT and CDR2 SNEGSKA (reference sequence). The CDR3 sequence: CSARDIWTSGSYEQYF. The DNA of the CDR3 is TGCAGTGCTAGAGATATTTGGACTAGCGGTTCCTACGAGCAGTACTTC.

The V gene is TRBV7-9, the J gene TRBJ2-5; D not certain. Germline V gene data show CDR1 as SEHNR and CDR2 as FQNEAQ (reference sequence). The CDR3 totals 13 residues. The V end lost 6 bases, the J end lost 5 bases, and 13 bases lay between the germline ends. The CDR3 coding sequence is TGTGCCAGCAGAAACTTCTTAACCGAGACCCAGTACTTC. The encoded protein is CASRNFLTETQYF. Full variable domain (outside the CDR3, taken from reference TRBV7-9 and TRBJ2-5): DTGVSQNPRHKITKRGQNVTFRCDPISEHNRLYWYRQTLGQGPEFLTYFQNEAQLEKSRLLSDRFSAERPKGSFSTLEIQRTEQGDSAMYLCASRNFLTETQYFGPGTRLLVL.

This clonotype was counted a few times. J is TRBJ2-6 and V is TRBV5-4; D unresolved. Germline CDR1 reads SGHNT; CDR2 reads YYREEE (reference sequence). The germline V and J ends were trimmed by 9 bases and 0 bases, with 10 bases remaining between them. The CDR3 covers 14 residues. The CDR3 spells CATLLDSGANVLTF. In nucleotides, the CDR3 is TGTGCCACCCTCTTGGACTCTGGGGCCAACGTCCTGACTTTC.

A few counts support this clonotype. The CDR3 coding sequence is TGCGCCAGCAGCCTTGGACTAGCGGATAACAATGAGCAGTTCTTC. It encodes CASSLGLADNNEQFF. The V and J genes are TRBV5-1 and TRBJ2-1, with 10 bases lining up with TRBD2. Trimming took 4 bases from V and 5 from J; bases not matched to a gene: 6. Germline-derived CDR1 and CDR2 are SGHRS and YFSETQ. The CDR3 is 15 amino acids.

V gene TRBV7-6 combines with J gene TRBJ2-1; the D gene could be TRBD1 or TRBD2 (6 bases each). CDR3 length: 17 amino acids. V was clipped by 4 bases and J by 6 bases, with 22 bases between them. The germline CDR1 and CDR2 sequences are SGHVS and FNYEAQ. CDR3 DNA sequence: TGTGCCAGCAGCTCGCTCATTCCCGGGGGCGCAGTCAATGAGCAGTTCTTC. Protein: CASSSLIPGGAVNEQFF.

As DNA, the CDR3 is TGTGCCAGCTCCACTAGGGGGAATGGCTACACCTTC. It encodes CASSTRGNGYTF. The chain combines TRBV28 with TRBJ1-2; the D gene is possibly TRBD1 (6 bases). The V end was cut by 8 bases, the J end by 6 bases, with 13 bases between. CDR1 and CDR2 from the germline V gene are MDHEN and SYDVKM. The CDR3 is made up of 12 amino acids.

CDR3 nucleotide sequence: TGTGCCAGCAGTTTCGCCAGGGAGACCCAGTACTTC. Protein: CASSFARETQYF. The chain is built from TRBV28 and TRBJ2-5; D is uncertain. This CDR3 region has 12 residues. CDR1 is MDHEN, CDR2 SYDVKM, per germline. V was trimmed by 3 bases and J by 5 bases, leaving 7 bases between them.

V and J are TRBV12-2 and TRBJ2-3; TRBD2, the D gene given by the table, was not confirmed from the DNA. TRBV12-2 is noted as a pseudogene. The CDR3 extends over 18 amino acids. CDR3 loop: CASRRPPGLEYSTDTQYF. The CDR3 nucleotides read TGTGCAAGTCGCCGACCCCCGGGACTAGAGTACAGCACAGATACGCAGTATTTT.

This chain connects TRBV5-1 to TRBJ1-2, with 7 bases fitting TRBD1. After removal of 4 bases from V and 4 bases from J, the junction contained 7 bases not matched to a gene. This CDR3 spans 14 amino acids. The germline V gene has CDR1 SGHRS and CDR2 YFSETQ. CDR3: CASSTEGAGYGYTF. CDR3 sequence (DNA): TGCGCCAGCAGCACCGAGGGGGCAGGCTATGGCTACACCTTC.

The table lists this clonotype with a few counts. The chain has TRBV12-3 or TRBV12-4 and TRBJ2-2; D gene uncertain. V was shortened by 2 bases and J by 5 bases, with 6 bases between the two germline ends. The CDR3 totals 13 residues. The CDR3 nucleotides are TGTGCCAGCAGTTTACTCTCGACCGGGGAGCTGTTTTTT. The encoded protein is CASSLLSTGELFF.

This chain links TRBV11-2 with TRBJ2-5; maybe TRBD2 (7 bases). CDR3 size: 13 residues. Germline V gives CDR1 SGHAT, CDR2 FQNNGV. The V end was cut by 5 bases, the J end by 1 base, with 8 bases between. The CDR3 DNA is TGTGCCAGCAGCCGGGGGGCCCAAGAGACCCAGTACTTC. As protein: CASSRGAQETQYF.

This clonotype turned up a few times. The rearrangement uses TRBV7-2 and TRBJ2-1, with 8 bases fitting TRBD1. Germline V gene data show CDR1 as SGHTA and CDR2 as FQGNSA. V was clipped by 0 bases and J by 8 bases; unmatched bases: 9. There are 16 residues in the CDR3. The DNA of the CDR3 is TGTGCCAGCAGCTTAGCGCTGCAGGGGGCAAGCCATGAGCAGTTCTTC. It codes for CASSLALQGASHEQFF.

Note on this clonotype: With a much larger clone just one base away, this may be a read error. The chain couples TRBV29-1 to TRBJ2-1; no definite D call. V gave up 7 bases and J gave up 15 bases, with 16 bases separating them. This CDR3 is built from 10 residues. Germline CDR1 reads SQVTM; CDR2 reads ANQGSEA. The chain's CDR3 is CSADSPRLFF. The DNA for the CDR3 is TGCAGCGCTGATTCACCTCGTCTGTTCTTC.

The CDR3 coding sequence is TGCAGTGCTAAGCGGACAGGGTGGGATGAAAAACTGTTTTTT. It translates to CSAKRTGWDEKLFF. The rearrangement uses TRBV20-1 and TRBJ1-4, with 8 bases aligning to TRBD1. Germline CDR1 DFQATT, CDR2 SNEGSKA (reference sequence). The V and J ends lost 4 bases and 6 bases, in that order; junction bases with no gene match: 7. The CDR3 runs to 14 residues.